This T cell receptor (beta chain) derives from a study of blood T cell repertoires in COVID-19. Assay used: immunoSEQ multiplex PCR; TCRdb lists only in-frame clones, some missing. The table records roughly 330,000 clones, 85% to 90% of them present only once. This CDR3 is 15 amino acids long. Unmatched junction bases numbered 5, after V lost 5 bases and J lost 5 bases. The germline gives CDR1 MNHNY, CDR2 SVGAGI (reference sequence). Sequencing was done on a sample of PBMCs or T cells enriched from blood (not recorded which). J is TRBJ2-3 and V is TRBV6-6; 12 nucleotides match TRBD2. The sequence derives from a woman under 30 who had recovered from COVID-19. As DNA, the CDR3 is TGTGCCAGCAGTCTAGCGGGAGGGCCCCGAGATACGCAGTATTTT. This gives the protein CASSLAGGPRDTQYF.